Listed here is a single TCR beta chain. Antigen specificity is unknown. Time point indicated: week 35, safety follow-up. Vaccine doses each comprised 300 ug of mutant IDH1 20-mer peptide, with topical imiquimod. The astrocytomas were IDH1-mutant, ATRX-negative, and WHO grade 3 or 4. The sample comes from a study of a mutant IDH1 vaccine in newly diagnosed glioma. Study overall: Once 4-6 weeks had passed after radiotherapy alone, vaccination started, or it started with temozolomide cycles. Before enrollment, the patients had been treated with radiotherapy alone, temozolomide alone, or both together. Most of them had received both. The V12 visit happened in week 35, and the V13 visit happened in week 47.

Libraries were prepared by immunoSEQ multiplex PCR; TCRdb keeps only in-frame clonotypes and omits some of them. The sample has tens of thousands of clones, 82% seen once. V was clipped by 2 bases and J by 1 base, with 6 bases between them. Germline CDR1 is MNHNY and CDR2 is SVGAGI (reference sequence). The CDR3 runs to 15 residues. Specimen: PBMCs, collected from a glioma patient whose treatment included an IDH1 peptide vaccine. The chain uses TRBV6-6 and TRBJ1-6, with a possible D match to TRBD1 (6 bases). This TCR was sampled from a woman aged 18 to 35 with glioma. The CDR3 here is CASSYQGSYNSPLHF. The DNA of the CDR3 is TGTGCCAGCAGTTACCAGGGGTCCTATAATTCACCCCTCCACTTT.